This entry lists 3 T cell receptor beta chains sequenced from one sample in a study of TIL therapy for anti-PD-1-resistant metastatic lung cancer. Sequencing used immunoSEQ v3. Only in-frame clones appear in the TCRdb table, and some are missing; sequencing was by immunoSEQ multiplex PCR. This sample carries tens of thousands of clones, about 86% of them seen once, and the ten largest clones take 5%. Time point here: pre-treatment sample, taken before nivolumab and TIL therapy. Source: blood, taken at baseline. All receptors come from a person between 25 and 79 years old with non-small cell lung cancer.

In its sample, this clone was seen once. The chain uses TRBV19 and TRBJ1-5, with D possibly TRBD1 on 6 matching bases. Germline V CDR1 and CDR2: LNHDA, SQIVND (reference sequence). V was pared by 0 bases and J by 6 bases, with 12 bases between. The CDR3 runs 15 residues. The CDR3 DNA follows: TGTGCCAGTAGTATAGATCGGGGGGGCACTCAGCCCCAGCATTTT. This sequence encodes CASSIDRGGTQPQHF.

The CDR3 sequence: CASSYSGTDTREQFF. The CDR3 DNA reads as TGTGCCAGCAGTTACTCGGGGACAGATACAAGAGAGCAGTTCTTC. This rearrangement joins TRBV6-5 to TRBJ2-1, with 7 bases that match TRBD1. Germline CDR1 and CDR2: MNHEY and SVGAGI. After removal of 0 bases from V and 10 bases from J, the junction contained 9 bases not matched to a gene. The CDR3 extends over 15 amino acids.

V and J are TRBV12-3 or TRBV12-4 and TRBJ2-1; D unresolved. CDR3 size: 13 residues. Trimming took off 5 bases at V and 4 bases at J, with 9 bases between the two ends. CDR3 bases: TGTGCCAGCAGTCCGACTGAATACAATGAGCAGTTCTTC. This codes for CASSPTEYNEQFF.